These 8 T cell receptor beta chains were all obtained from the same sample, sequenced in a study of shared clonotypes between healthy human individuals (dated by TCRdb to the early 2020s). Libraries came from the immunoSEQ multiplex PCR assay. TCRdb mirrors the immuneACCESS table, restricted to in-frame sequences. Some clones are absent from its copies; in checked studies, under half trace to an unresolved V gene, and the reason for the others is unknown. For this sample the table gives 2 million to 2.5 million clones, of which approximately 93% were detected only once. The top ten clones comprise 0.39% of the sample. Sequenced: naive CD4+ T cells from PBMCs. This sample's cell subset or site label indicates: CD45RA+ positively selected. These receptors all stem from a man aged 18-30 years in good health. Some clones in this sample may be carry-over from other donors' samples.

The chain is built from TRBV25-1 and TRBJ2-7; no definite D call. The CDR3 runs to 16 residues. V lost 0 bases and J lost 4, with 16 bases in between. Looked up from germline, CDR1 is MGHDK and CDR2 is SYGVNS. The CDR3 region is CASSEYAGRNPYEQYF. The CDR3 region has the DNA TGTGCCAGCAGTGAATATGCCGGCAGGAATCCATACGAGCAGTACTTC.

This clone was seen just once. The gene calls are TRBV29-1 and TRBJ1-1; 7 bases map to TRBD1. V lost 2 bases to trimming and J lost 3 bases; unmatched junction nucleotides: 3. Germline lookup yields CDR1 SQVTM and CDR2 ANQGSEA. CDR3 size: 13 residues. This chain's CDR3 is CSVEKTGDTEAFF. In DNA, the CDR3 is TGCAGCGTTGAAAAAACAGGGGACACTGAAGCTTTCTTT.

The chain has TRBV13 and TRBJ1-2; D perhaps matches TRBD1 (6 bases). CDR1 PRHDT and CDR2 FYEKMQ come from the germline V gene (reference sequence). V lost 2 bases to trimming and J lost 12 bases, with 22 bases between them. There are 15 residues in the CDR3. CDR3 sequence (DNA): TGTGCCAGCAGCTTATTTGCCCAGGCGGGGGGCTGGGACACCTTC. It yields the protein CASSLFAQAGGWDTF.

The chain couples TRBV11-2 to TRBJ2-7, with D possibly matching TRBD2 (7 bases). The CDR3 is 14 amino acids. V was clipped by 5 bases and J by 2 bases, with 13 bases between them. Germline lookup yields CDR1 SGHAT and CDR2 FQNNGV. The chain's CDR3 is CASSPGGLPYEQYF. As DNA, the CDR3 is TGTGCCAGCAGCCCCGGGGGGCTCCCCTACGAGCAGTACTTC.

The chain has TRBV15 and TRBJ1-5; perhaps TRBD1 as D (6 bases). The ends were cut back, 11 bases at V and 6 bases at J, with 23 bases in the middle. The CDR3 contains 15 residues. Germline V lookup: CDR1 LNHNV, CDR2 YYDKDF (reference sequence). The CDR3 region has the DNA TGTGCCTCGCGTATTGGGGGCGGGGATGGTCAGCCCCAGCATTTT. Its protein product is CASRIGGGDGQPQHF.

The V call is TRBV6-1, the J call TRBJ2-7, with 10 bases that match TRBD1. CDR3 length equals 12 residues. V lost 10 bases and J lost 3; bases outside the gene matches: 3. CDR1 and CDR2 from the germline V gene are MNHNS and SASEGT. The CDR3 DNA sequence: TGTGCCACCGGGACAGGGGACTACGAGCAGTACTTC. This codes for CATGTGDYEQYF.

The V call is TRBV9, the J call TRBJ2-1, with 10 nucleotides matching TRBD1. V gave up 2 bases and J gave up 3 bases; unmatched junction bases: 5. Per germline, CDR1 SGDLS and CDR2 YYNGEE. The CDR3 is 16 residues long. The CDR3 here is CASSVQTGGVYNEQFF. DNA of the CDR3: TGTGCCAGCAGCGTTCAGACAGGGGGCGTCTACAATGAGCAGTTCTTC.

Concerning this clone: The sample contains more than one DNA sequence encoding this CDR3. The V and J genes are TRBV6-1 and TRBJ1-2, with no clear D. The ends were cut back, 1 base at V and 4 bases at J, with 10 bases in the middle. This CDR3 has 14 amino acids. Germline CDR1 MNHNS, CDR2 SASEGT. The CDR3 region is CASSEGPRFYGYTF. CDR3 nucleotide sequence: TGTGCCAGCAGTGAAGGCCCACGATTCTATGGCTACACCTTC.